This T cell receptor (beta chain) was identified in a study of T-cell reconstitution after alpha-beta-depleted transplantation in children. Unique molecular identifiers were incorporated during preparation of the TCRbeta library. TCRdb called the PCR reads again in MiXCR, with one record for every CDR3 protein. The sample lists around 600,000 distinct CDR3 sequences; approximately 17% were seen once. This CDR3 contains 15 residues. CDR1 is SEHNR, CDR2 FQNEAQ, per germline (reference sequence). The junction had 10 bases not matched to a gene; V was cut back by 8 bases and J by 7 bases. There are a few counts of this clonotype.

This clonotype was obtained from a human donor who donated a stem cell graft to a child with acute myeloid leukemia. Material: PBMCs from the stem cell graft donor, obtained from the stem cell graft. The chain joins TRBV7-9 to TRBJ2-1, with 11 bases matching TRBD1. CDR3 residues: CASLLGQGAGNEQFF. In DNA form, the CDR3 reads TGTGCCAGCCTCCTTGGACAGGGGGCTGGGAATGAGCAGTTCTTC. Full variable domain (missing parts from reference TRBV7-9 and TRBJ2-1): DTGVSQNPRHKITKRGQNVTFRCDPISEHNRLYWYRQTLGQGPEFLTYFQNEAQLEKSRLLSDRFSAERPKGSFSTLEIQRTEQGDSAMYLCASLLGQGAGNEQFFGPGTRLTVL.